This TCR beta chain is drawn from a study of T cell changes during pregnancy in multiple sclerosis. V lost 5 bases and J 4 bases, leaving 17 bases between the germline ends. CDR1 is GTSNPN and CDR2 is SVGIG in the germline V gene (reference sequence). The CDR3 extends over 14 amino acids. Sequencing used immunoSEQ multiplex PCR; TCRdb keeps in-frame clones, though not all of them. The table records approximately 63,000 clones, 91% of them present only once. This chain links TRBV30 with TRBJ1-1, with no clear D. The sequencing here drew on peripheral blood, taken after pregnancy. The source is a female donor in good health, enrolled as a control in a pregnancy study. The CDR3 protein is CAWRPLTVGTEAFF. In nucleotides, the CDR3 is TGTGCCTGGCGGCCTCTCACAGTAGGCACTGAAGCTTTCTTT.